This TCR beta chain was identified during a study of metastatic and nonmetastatic thyroid tumors. The wider study: Where malignant and benign thyroid patients were concerned, repertoires were compared across blood and tumor or nodule tissue.

From the PCR reads, TCRdb re-called clones with MiXCR. The table shows around 61,000 clones, with almost 30% occurring only once. Every patient was untreated before thyroid surgery. This clone showed up many times. Trimming took 4 bases from V and 7 from J; bases not matched to a gene: 5. Looked up from germline, CDR1 is SGHNT and CDR2 is YYREEE (reference sequence). The CDR3 is made up of 15 amino acids. The J gene is TRBJ2-1, the V gene TRBV5-4; 13 bases align to TRBD2. The source material was blood. This TCR was sampled from a female donor with papillary thyroid cancer or a benign thyroid nodule (not recorded which). Some clones in this sample may be carry-over from other donors' samples. The chain's CDR3 is CASSPGLAGVNEQFF. As DNA, the CDR3 is TGTGCCAGCAGCCCAGGACTAGCGGGAGTGAATGAGCAGTTCTTC.